This TCR beta chain came from a study of blood T cell repertoires in COVID-19. Study-wide context: Sources were T cells, B-cell-depleted T cells, or PBMCs; the material itself was cDNA or gDNA.

The CDR3 runs 14 residues. V was pared by 2 bases and J by 5 bases, with 7 bases of the junction left unmatched. CDR1 and CDR2 (germline): GTSNPN, SVGIG (reference sequence). Authors' processing steps: Estimates of nucleated cell counts were drawn from the amplification of reference gene primers. TCRdb's copy holds only in-frame clones and misses some; the assay was immunoSEQ multiplex PCR. The V and J calls and clone size were taken over from that table, and D and trimming were inferred from the DNA. The sample carries 65,000 to 90,000 clones, about nine tenths recorded once. This clone was seen a single time.

The receptor's source is a woman aged 45-60 years with active or convalescent COVID-19. Specimen: peripheral blood. The chain couples TRBV30 to TRBJ1-1, with TRBD1 identical over 8 bases. CDR3 in DNA: TGTGCCTGGAGTCCTTTTACAGGGGGAACTGAAGCTTTCTTT. Encoded protein: CAWSPFTGGTEAFF.